A selection of T cell receptor beta chains follows, all from one sample in a study of PD-L1 blockade in urothelial cancer. Repertoires were generated with immunoSEQ multiplex PCR, while TCRdb's copy carries only in-frame clones and drops some. The sample gives 80,000 to 95,000 clones, less than 90% of which show up once; under 8.5% is in the top ten. The sample was PBMCs, taken around atezolizumab (anti-PD-L1) treatment. All receptors derive from a man between 65 and 85 years old with urothelial cancer. CDR3s include the opening cysteine and the closing phenylalanine or tryptophan. A D gene is named only where the DNA matches it firmly. The size entry is marked missing in some rows and otherwise reads once, few, many or a size class.

d_gene	v_gene	abundance	j_gene	CDR3aa	CDR3nt
TRBD1	TRBV7-8	-	TRBJ2-5	CASSSGGTGGSQTQYF	TGTGCCAGCAGCTCGGGGGGGACAGGGGGCTCTCAGACCCAGTACTTC
-	TRBV5-1	-	TRBJ1-1	CASSLRGSMNTEAFF	TGCGCCAGCAGCCTCAGGGGATCCATGAACACTGAAGCTTTCTTT
-	TRBV11-1	-	TRBJ2-7	CASSFAVSSYEQYF	TGTGCCAGCAGCTTCGCGGTCTCCTCCTACGAGCAGTACTTC
-	TRBV5-1	-	TRBJ1-1	CASSLHGGTEAFF	TGCGCCAGCAGCTTGCACGGAGGGACTGAAGCTTTCTTT
TRBD2	TRBV5-6	-	TRBJ2-1	CASSTGLAGPRGNEQFF	TGTGCCAGCAGCACCGGACTAGCCGGGCCCCGCGGGAATGAGCAGTTCTTC
TRBD1	TRBV5-1	-	TRBJ2-1	CASSLEPGQGAYEQFF	TGCGCCAGCAGCTTGGAACCGGGACAGGGGGCGTATGAGCAGTTCTTC
-	TRBV9	-	TRBJ1-1	CASSPQIGVAEAFF	TGTGCCAGCAGCCCCCAGATTGGTGTCGCTGAAGCTTTCTTT
TRBD2	TRBV10-2	once	TRBJ2-5	CASRRTSGAITSQETQYF	TGCGCCAGCAGAAGGACTAGCGGCGCCATAACTTCCCAAGAGACCCAGTACTTC
-	TRBV6-5	-	TRBJ2-7	CASSQLTPPYEQYF	TGTGCCAGCAGCCAGTTAACACCGCCCTACGAGCAGTACTTC
TRBD1	TRBV9	-	TRBJ1-1	CASSATGGGRTEAFF	TGTGCCAGCAGCGCGACAGGGGGGGGGAGGACTGAAGCTTTCTTT
TRBD1	TRBV5-4	-	TRBJ1-6	CASSLEGAVNSPLHF	TGTGCCAGCAGCTTGGAGGGGGCTGTGAATTCACCCCTCCACTTT
-	TRBV27	once	TRBJ1-2	CASSLWGGRNYGYTF	TGTGCCAGCAGTTTATGGGGGGGCAGGAACTATGGCTACACCTTC
-	TRBV19	-	TRBJ1-3	CASSPSFIGNTIYF	TGTGCCAGTAGTCCCTCCTTTATAGGAAACACCATATATTTT
-	TRBV19	-	TRBJ1-1	CASSIRGNTEAFF	TGTGCCAGTAGTATAAGGGGGAACACTGAAGCTTTCTTT
-	TRBV19	-	TRBJ2-3	CASSIDSRGVTDTQYF	TGTGCCAGTAGTATAGATTCCCGCGGGGTCACAGATACGCAGTATTTT
-	TRBV7-9	-	TRBJ2-7	CASSLSSYEQYF	TGTGCCAGCAGTCTTAGCTCCTACGAGCAGTACTTC
-	TRBV19	-	TRBJ1-1	CASSIARGSKTEAFF	TGTGCCAGTAGTATAGCTCGGGGAAGCAAGACTGAAGCTTTCTTT
-	TRBV19	-	TRBJ1-5	CASLGRASQPQHF	TGTGCCAGCCTGGGCAGGGCGAGTCAGCCCCAGCATTTT
TRBD1	TRBV5-4	-	TRBJ1-2	CASSPAGQNYGYTF	TGTGCCAGCAGCCCCGCGGGACAGAACTATGGCTACACCTTC
TRBD1	TRBV19	-	TRBJ1-2	CASSPGTGKDGYTF	TGTGCCAGTAGTCCCGGGACAGGGAAAGATGGCTACACCTTC
TRBD1	TRBV18	once	TRBJ1-6	CASSPRLGGSGSPLHF	TGTGCCAGCTCACCGCGTTTAGGGGGCAGCGGTTCACCCCTCCACTTT
TRBD1	TRBV2	once	TRBJ2-3	CASSRDSYTDTQYF	TGTGCCAGCAGTCGGGACAGTTACACAGATACGCAGTATTTT
-	TRBV10-3	-	TRBJ2-3	CAAGWQGTDTQYF	TGTGCCGCGGGGTGGCAGGGCACAGATACGCAGTATTTT
-	TRBV15	-	TRBJ2-3	CATSNPLDRTSPFSTDTQYF	TGTGCCACCAGCAATCCACTAGATAGGACCTCCCCATTCAGCACAGATACGCAGTATTTT
-	TRBV4-3	-	TRBJ2-1	CASSQRADSSYNEQFF	TGCGCCAGCAGCCAGAGAGCGGACAGCTCCTACAATGAGCAGTTCTTC
-	TRBV6-6	once	TRBJ1-6	CASSSRDSSYNSPLHF	TGTGCCAGCAGTTCCCGCGACAGCTCCTATAATTCACCCCTCCACTTT
-	TRBV11-2	-	TRBJ2-1	CASSSQGSSYNEQFF	TGTGCCAGCAGCTCCCAGGGTAGCTCCTACAATGAGCAGTTCTTC
-	TRBV7-2	-	TRBJ1-6	CASSPWLGLGGDSPLHF	TGTGCCAGCAGCCCCTGGTTGGGCTTGGGGGGGGATTCACCCCTCCACTTT
TRBD1	TRBV29-1	-	TRBJ1-2	CSVDGYRGRGGYTF	TGCAGCGTTGATGGATACAGGGGACGGGGTGGCTACACCTTC
-	TRBV25-1	-	TRBJ2-2	CASTRSQGTGELFF	TGTGCCAGCACCCGGTCCCAGGGCACCGGGGAGCTGTTTTTT
-	TRBV11-2	few	TRBJ2-7	CASSFGTSAYEQYF	TGTGCCAGCAGCTTCGGGACATCCGCCTACGAGCAGTACTTC
-	TRBV7-3	-	TRBJ2-3	CASSERWPSTDTQYF	TGTGCCAGCAGCGAGCGGTGGCCTAGCACAGATACGCAGTATTTT
TRBD1	TRBV27	-	TRBJ1-2	CASRRFPLQTGGSGGYTF	TGTGCCAGCAGAAGATTCCCTCTCCAAACAGGGGGGTCGGGTGGCTACACCTTC
TRBD1	TRBV7-3	-	TRBJ1-2	CASSNSGTGKDGYTF	TGTGCCAGCAGCAACAGCGGGACAGGGAAAGATGGCTACACCTTC
-	TRBV5-4	-	TRBJ1-1	CASRKAGAGTRAEAFF	TGTGCCAGCAGGAAAGCGGGGGCAGGGACTCGGGCTGAAGCTTTCTTT
TRBD2	TRBV7-6	-	TRBJ2-1	CASSLIPGLAGLKNNEQFF	TGTGCCAGCAGCTTAATACCGGGACTAGCGGGACTAAAGAACAATGAGCAGTTCTTC
TRBD2	TRBV4-1	-	TRBJ2-1	CASSQVGTSGGVQFF	TGCGCCAGCAGCCAAGTAGGGACTAGCGGGGGGGTGCAGTTCTTC
TRBD2	TRBV4-1	once	TRBJ2-1	CASSPGLAPYNEQFF	TGCGCCAGCAGCCCAGGACTAGCGCCGTACAATGAGCAGTTCTTC
-	TRBV7-2	once	TRBJ2-7	CASSLVFASDTYEQYF	TGTGCCAGCAGCTTAGTTTTTGCTAGCGACACCTACGAGCAGTACTTC
-	TRBV6-1	-	TRBJ2-7	CASSERRVGGAEQYF	TGTGCCAGCAGTGAACGACGGGTGGGTGGCGCCGAGCAGTACTTC
-	TRBV5-4	-	TRBJ1-1	CASSLDIAGGAFF	TGTGCCAGCAGCTTGGATATCGCGGGAGGAGCTTTCTTT
-	TRBV7-9	-	TRBJ1-1	CASSSIASSTEAFF	TGTGCCAGCAGCTCCATCGCTAGTAGCACTGAAGCTTTCTTT
-	TRBV28	few	TRBJ2-7	CASSEDTYEQYF	TGTGCCAGCAGTGAGGACACCTACGAGCAGTACTTC
TRBD1	TRBV18	-	TRBJ2-7	CASSGQGGSEQYF	TGTGCCAGCTCGGGACAGGGCGGGAGCGAGCAGTACTTC
TRBD1	TRBV19	-	TRBJ2-7	CASRTGTASYEQYF	TGTGCCAGTAGAACCGGGACAGCCTCCTACGAGCAGTACTTC
-	TRBV19	-	TRBJ1-1	CASSTIPRARSEAFF	TGTGCCAGTAGCACTATTCCCAGGGCGCGGTCTGAAGCTTTCTTT
TRBD1	TRBV19	once	TRBJ2-5	CASRALTGGGETQYF	TGTGCCAGTAGGGCCCTGACAGGGGGCGGGGAGACCCAGTACTTC
-	TRBV9	-	TRBJ2-5	CASSVATGYGETQYF	TGTGCCAGCAGCGTAGCTACAGGGTACGGGGAGACCCAGTACTTC
-	TRBV2	once	TRBJ2-1	CASSVFQADEQFF	TGTGCCAGCAGTGTATTCCAGGCTGATGAGCAGTTCTTC
-	TRBV7-9	-	TRBJ1-2	CASSFPNGNYGYTF	TGTGCCAGCAGCTTTCCGAATGGCAACTATGGCTACACCTTC
TRBD1	TRBV2	-	TRBJ1-2	CASSEGSGQGAAPYGYTF	TGTGCCAGCAGTGAGGGCTCGGGACAGGGGGCGGCTCCCTATGGCTACACCTTC
TRBD1	TRBV11-2	-	TRBJ1-1	CASSLDRGRGNTEAFF	TGTGCCAGCAGCCTCGACAGGGGGCGGGGGAACACTGAAGCTTTCTTT
TRBD1	TRBV10-1	-	TRBJ1-1	CASSEHGQGATEAFF	TGCGCCAGCAGTGAGCACGGACAGGGGGCGACTGAAGCTTTCTTT
-	TRBV7-3	once	TRBJ1-6	CASSLTRGDSPLHF	TGTGCCAGCAGCTTAACACGGGGGGATTCACCCCTCCACTTT
-	TRBV6-4	-	TRBJ2-2	CASSPSFTGELFF	TGTGCCAGCAGTCCAAGCTTCACCGGGGAGCTGTTTTTT